This is a list of T cell receptor beta chains from one sample in a study of cytomegalovirus exposure and HLA in healthy donors. TCRdb's table, derived via immunoSEQ multiplex PCR, lists solely in-frame clones and lacks some. Of 30,000 to 40,000 clones listed, around 60% are singletons. Sample: PBMCs. The receptors come from a man aged 50-59 years in good health and CMV-seropositive. Each CDR3 is given with its conserved first and last residue. The D gene is left open where the match is weak. Size values are once, few and many counts, or a class for expanded clones, and some rows have none.

few	TRBD2	TRBV4-3	TRBJ2-1	TGCGCCAGCAGCCAACAAGAGCCTGGACTAGCGGGGTACAATGAGCAGTTCTTC	CASSQQEPGLAGYNEQFF
.	TRBD1	TRBV7-2	TRBJ1-2	TGTGCCAGCAGCCGGACAGGCGGGGACTATGGCTACACCTTC	CASSRTGGDYGYTF
.	TRBD1	TRBV6-1	TRBJ1-2	TGTGCCAGCAGCCAGGACAGGGACTATGGCTACACCTTC	CASSQDRDYGYTF
.	.	TRBV4-2	TRBJ1-5	TGTGCCAGCAGCCAAGAGGGGGGGCGGAAGGATCAGCCCCAGCATTTT	CASSQEGGRKDQPQHF
.	.	TRBV9	TRBJ2-3	TGTGCCAGCAGCGTAGCTACAGGGAACACAGATACGCAGTATTTT	CASSVATGNTDTQYF
.	.	TRBV6-5	TRBJ2-1	TGTGCCAGCAGTTACTTGGACAGCTACAATGAGCAGTTCTTC	CASSYLDSYNEQFF
once	TRBD2	TRBV5-1	TRBJ2-5	TGCGCCAGCAGAAGCTCACTAGCGGGATTGGGGCAAGAGACCCAGTACTTC	CASRSSLAGLGQETQYF
.	.	TRBV7-2	TRBJ1-1	TGTGCCAGCAGCTTATCTGTGCTTGGCAAAGCTTTCTTT	CASSLSVLGKAFF
.	TRBD2	TRBV7-9	TRBJ2-1	TGTGCCAGCAGCTCACTAGCGGGAGAGTCTAATGAGCAGTTCTTC	CASSSLAGESNEQFF
.	.	TRBV5-1	TRBJ1-1	TGCGCCAGCAGCTTGGCGGACAGCCACACTGAAGCTTTCTTT	CASSLADSHTEAFF
.	.	TRBV30	TRBJ1-6	TGTGCCTGGAAACCAGTGGGGGGTAATTCACCCCTCCACTTT	CAWKPVGGNSPLHF
few	TRBD1	TRBV11-2	TRBJ2-1	TGTGCCAGCAGCACCGATCCCGGGACAGGGTCCTACAATGAGCAGTTCTTC	CASSTDPGTGSYNEQFF
.	.	TRBV13	TRBJ1-4	TGTGCCAGCAGCTTACAGGGAAATGAAAAACTGTTTTTT	CASSLQGNEKLFF
.	.	TRBV27	TRBJ1-2	TGTGCCAGCAGTTTATACGGAACTACTGGCTACACCTTC	CASSLYGTTGYTF
.	.	TRBV5-4	TRBJ1-2	TGTGCCAGCAGCCCAACAGGGTATGGCTACACCTTC	CASSPTGYGYTF
few	.	TRBV6-1	TRBJ1-5	TGTGCCAGCAGTGAAGGGGGTACGGCGGGGAATCAGCCCCAGCATTTT	CASSEGGTAGNQPQHF
few	.	TRBV6-5	TRBJ2-1	TGTGCCAGCAGCACCGACAGCTACAATGAGCAGTTCTTC	CASSTDSYNEQFF
few	TRBD1	TRBV10-3	TRBJ2-6	TGTGCCATCAGTGATCCCGGGACAGGGCACCCTGGGGCCAACGTCCTGACTTTC	CAISDPGTGHPGANVLTF
.	.	TRBV28	TRBJ1-5	TGTGCCAGCAGTTTACTGAATCAGCCCCAGCATTTT	CASSLLNQPQHF
.	.	TRBV10-3	TRBJ1-1	TGTGCCATCAGTCCTTACGGGGGGTCGAACACTGAAGCTTTCTTT	CAISPYGGSNTEAFF
.	TRBD1	TRBV23-1	TRBJ1-1	TGCGCCAGCAGTCAACCCGGACAGGGAGGGACTGAAGCTTTCTTT	CASSQPGQGGTEAFF
.	.	TRBV27	TRBJ1-1	TGTGCCAGCAGAGACGGGGGGAACACTGAAGCTTTCTTT	CASRDGGNTEAFF
.	TRBD2	TRBV28	TRBJ2-7	TGTGCCAGCAGAACCACTAGCGCTAATCTCTACGAGCAGTACTTC	CASRTTSANLYEQYF
.	.	TRBV30	TRBJ2-5	TGTGTACGGGGGAGGTGTATAGGGGTCGAGGAGACCCAGTACTTC	CVRGRCIGVEETQYF
.	.	TRBV7-9	TRBJ1-6	TGTGCCAGCGGAGGCCGGGAAGGGTCCTATAATTCACCCCTCCACTTT	CASGGREGSYNSPLHF
.	.	TRBV13	TRBJ2-1	TGTGCCAGCAGCTTAGTAGCGACCAATGAGCAGTTCTTC	CASSLVATNEQFF
.	TRBD2	TRBV6-5	TRBJ2-5	TGTGCCAGCAGAAGGACTAGCGGGGAGGAGACCCAGTACTTC	CASRRTSGEETQYF